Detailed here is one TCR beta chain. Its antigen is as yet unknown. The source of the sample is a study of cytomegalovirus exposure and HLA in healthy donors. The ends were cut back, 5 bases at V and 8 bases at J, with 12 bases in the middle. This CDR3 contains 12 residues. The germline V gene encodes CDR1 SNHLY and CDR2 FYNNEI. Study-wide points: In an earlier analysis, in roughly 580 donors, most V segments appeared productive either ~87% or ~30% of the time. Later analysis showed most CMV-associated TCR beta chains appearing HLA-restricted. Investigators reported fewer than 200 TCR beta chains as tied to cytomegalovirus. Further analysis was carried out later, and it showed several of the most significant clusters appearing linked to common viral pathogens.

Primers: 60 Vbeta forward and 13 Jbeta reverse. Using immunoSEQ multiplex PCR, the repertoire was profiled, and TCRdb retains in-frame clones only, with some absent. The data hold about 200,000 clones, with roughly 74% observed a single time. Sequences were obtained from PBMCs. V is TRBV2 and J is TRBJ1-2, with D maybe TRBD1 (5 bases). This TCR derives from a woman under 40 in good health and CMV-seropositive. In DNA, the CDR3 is TGTGCCAGCAGTTCCGGGGGTTCCGGCTACACCTTC. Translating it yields CASSSGGSGYTF.